This T cell receptor beta chain was found in a study of cytomegalovirus exposure and HLA in healthy donors. Whole-study context: The Caucasian-associated ancestry cluster contained about four fifths of the approximately 400 genotyped donors.

Study results and caveats: The authors later linked a missense DCLRE1C variant to TCR beta V- and J-gene trimming. It has been reported that TCR beta sequences accurately predicted the HLA-A and HLA-B alleles of most subjects. Later analysis indicated greater clonal expansion among HLA-associated TCR beta chains than among equally common other chains.

With respect to this clone: Its antigen remains unidentified.

In the PCR, 60 Vbeta and 13 Jbeta primers were used. The repertoire was sequenced with immunoSEQ multiplex PCR; TCRdb's copy has only in-frame clones and lacks some. The repertoire holds roughly 200,000 clones, with about two thirds as singletons. Per the germline V gene, CDR1 is SGDLS and CDR2 is YYNGEE. The CDR3 loop spans 12 amino acids. Between the trimmed V and J ends, which lost 0 bases and 10 bases, there was a span of 8 bases. Source material: PBMCs. The chain uses TRBV9 and TRBJ2-1; no definite D call. The receptor was derived from a man between 35 and 55 years old in good health and CMV-seropositive. The CDR3 DNA follows: TGTGCCAGCAGCGTAGATGAGGAGGAGCAGTTCTTC. It yields the protein CASSVDEEEQFF.